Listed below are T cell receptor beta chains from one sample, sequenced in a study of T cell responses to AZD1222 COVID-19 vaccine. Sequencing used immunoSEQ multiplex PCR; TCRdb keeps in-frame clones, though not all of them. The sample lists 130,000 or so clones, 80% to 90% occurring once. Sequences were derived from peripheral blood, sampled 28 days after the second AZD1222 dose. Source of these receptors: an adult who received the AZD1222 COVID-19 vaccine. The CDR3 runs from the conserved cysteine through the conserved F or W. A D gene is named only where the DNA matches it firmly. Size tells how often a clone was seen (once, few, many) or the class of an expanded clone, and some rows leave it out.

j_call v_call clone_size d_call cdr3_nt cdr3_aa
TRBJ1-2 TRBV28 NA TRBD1 TGTGCCAGCAGCGGACAGGGGGAGGGCTACACCTTC CASSGQGEGYTF
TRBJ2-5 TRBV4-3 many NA TGCGCCAGCAGCCAAGATCGTCCCGGTCCCCAAGAGACCCAGTACTTC CASSQDRPGPQETQYF
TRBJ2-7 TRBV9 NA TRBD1 TGTGCCAGCAGCGTAGTAAGGGACAGCCCCTACGAGCAGTACTTC CASSVVRDSPYEQYF
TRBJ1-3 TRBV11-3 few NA TGTGCCAGCAGCTCGGGCCCAAGCTCTGGAAACACCATATATTTT CASSSGPSSGNTIYF
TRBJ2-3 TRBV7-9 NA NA TGTGCCAGCGAGACCACAGATACGCAGTATTTT CASETTDTQYF
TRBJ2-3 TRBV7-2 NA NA TGTGCCAGCAGCTTATTCGCAGGTGGGGGAGGCGATACGCAGTATTTT CASSLFAGGGGDTQYF
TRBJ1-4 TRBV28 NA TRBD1 TGTGCCAGCAGTTTATTTCAGGGGGCGGAAAAACTGTTTTTT CASSLFQGAEKLFF
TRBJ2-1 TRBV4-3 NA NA TGCGCCAGCAGCCAGAATACCGGGACGGCGGTCCTGCAGTTCTTC CASSQNTGTAVLQFF
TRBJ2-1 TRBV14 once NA TGTGCCAGCAGCCAAGCTCTCAGGGTGGGAAATGAGCAGTTCTTC CASSQALRVGNEQFF
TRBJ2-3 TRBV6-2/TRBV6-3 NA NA TGTGCCAGCAGCCCTAATTGGAGCACAGATACGCAGTATTTT CASSPNWSTDTQYF
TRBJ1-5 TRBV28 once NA TGTGCCAGCAGTCTAGGACAATTGGCTCAGCCCCAGCATTTT CASSLGQLAQPQHF
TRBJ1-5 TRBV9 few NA TGTGCCAGCAGCGCCACGGATTCAAGCAATCAGCCCCAGCATTTT CASSATDSSNQPQHF
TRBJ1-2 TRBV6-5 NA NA TGTGCCAGCAGTCGGGGCAATGGCTACACCTTC CASSRGNGYTF
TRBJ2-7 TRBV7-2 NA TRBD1 TGTGCCAGCTCCGGGACAGTCTCCTACGAGCAGTACTTC CASSGTVSYEQYF
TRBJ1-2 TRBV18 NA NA TGTGCCAGCTCCCTCTGGGGGGGTGAGAATGGCTACACCTTC CASSLWGGENGYTF
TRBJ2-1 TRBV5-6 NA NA TGTGCCAGCAGCCACGCAGGGAGGCCCTACAATGAGCAGTTCTTC CASSHAGRPYNEQFF
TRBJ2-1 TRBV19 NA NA TGTGCCAGTATAAGAAACAATGAGCAGTTCTTC CASIRNNEQFF
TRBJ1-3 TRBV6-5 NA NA TGTGCCAGCAGTTCCGGGACTGGATCTGGAAACACCATATATTTT CASSSGTGSGNTIYF
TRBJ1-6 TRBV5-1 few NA TGCGCCAGCAGCTTGGACTCCTATAATTCACCCCTCCACTTT CASSLDSYNSPLHF
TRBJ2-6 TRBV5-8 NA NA TGTGCCAGCAGCTTAAGGGCTGGGGCCAACGTCCTGACTTTC CASSLRAGANVLTF
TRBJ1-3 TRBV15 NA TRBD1 TGTGCCACCAGCAGAGGTGGGACAGGGAACGGAAACACCATATATTTT CATSRGGTGNGNTIYF
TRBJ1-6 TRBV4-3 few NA TGCGCCAGCAGCCAAGCGGGTAGCTCCTATAATTCACCCCTCCACTTT CASSQAGSSYNSPLHF
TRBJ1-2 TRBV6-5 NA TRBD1 TGTGCCAGCAGACTTCCGGGACAGGGAGACTATGGCTACACCTTC CASRLPGQGDYGYTF
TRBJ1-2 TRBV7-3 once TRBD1 TGTGCCAGCAGCACCCACGGACAGGTTTCGGGCTACACCTTC CASSTHGQVSGYTF
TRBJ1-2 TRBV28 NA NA TGTGCCAGCAGTTCCTCTGTAGATGGCTACACCTTC CASSSSVDGYTF
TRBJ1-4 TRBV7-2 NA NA TGTGCCAGCAGCTTAGACGGGATTGAGGATGAAAAACTGTTTTTT CASSLDGIEDEKLFF
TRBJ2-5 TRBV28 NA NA TGTGCCAGCAGTTCCCCAGGTGGGGGAGGAGAGACCCAGTACTTC CASSSPGGGGETQYF
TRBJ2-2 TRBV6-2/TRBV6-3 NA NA TGTGCCAGCAGTTACGGGGACACCGGGGAGCTGTTTTTT CASSYGDTGELFF
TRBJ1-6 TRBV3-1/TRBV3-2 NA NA TGTGCCAGCAGCCCGGGTCCGATTAATTCACCCCTCCACTTT CASSPGPINSPLHF
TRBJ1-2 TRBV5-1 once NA TGCGCCAGCAACTTAGCCGGGGGCCTTAACGGATTAGGCTATGGCTACACCTTC CASNLAGGLNGLGYGYTF
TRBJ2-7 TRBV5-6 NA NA TGTGCCAGCAGCCGTCCGGCAGGGACACTGGGAGAGCAGTACTTC CASSRPAGTLGEQYF
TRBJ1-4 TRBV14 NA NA TGTGCCAGCAGCCAGGGCCAGGGGTTTGCAACTAATGAAAAACTGTTTTTT CASSQGQGFATNEKLFF
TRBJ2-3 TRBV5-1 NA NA TGCGCCAGCAGCTTCACGGGGTACAGCACAGATACGCAGTATTTT CASSFTGYSTDTQYF
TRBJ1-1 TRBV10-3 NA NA TGTGCCATCAGTGAGAGGGGGACATCGAACACTGAAGCTTTCTTT CAISERGTSNTEAFF
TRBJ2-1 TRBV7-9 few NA TGTGCCAGCAGCTTAGCCCGGGGACCGAGGACCTACAATGAGCAGTTCTTC CASSLARGPRTYNEQFF
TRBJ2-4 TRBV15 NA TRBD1 TGTGCCACCAGCAGAGATCAGACAGGGGGCATCAAAAACATTCAGTACTTC CATSRDQTGGIKNIQYF
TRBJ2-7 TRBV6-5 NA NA TGTGCCAGCACCAACCAGGGGGGAGGCTACGAGCAGTACTTC CASTNQGGGYEQYF
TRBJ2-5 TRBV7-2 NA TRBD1 TGTGCCAGCAGCTTAGATGGGACAGTACAAGAGACCCAGTACTTC CASSLDGTVQETQYF
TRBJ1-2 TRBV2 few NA TGTGCCAGCAGTTCCCAGGGGCCGGGATATGGCTACACCTTC CASSSQGPGYGYTF
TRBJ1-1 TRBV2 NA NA TGTGCCAGCGAACCGGGATCGAACACTGAAGCTTTCTTT CASEPGSNTEAFF
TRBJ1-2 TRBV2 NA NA TGTGCCAGCAGTGAACTGGGGACCTATGGCTACACCTTC CASSELGTYGYTF
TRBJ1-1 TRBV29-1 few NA TGCAGCGCCGTATTCCGGACAAACACTGAAGCTTTCTTT CSAVFRTNTEAFF
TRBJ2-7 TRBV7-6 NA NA TGTGCCAGCAGCGGGCGGGACAGCTCCTACGAGCAGTACTTC CASSGRDSSYEQYF
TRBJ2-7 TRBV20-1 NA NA TGCAGTGCTAGTAAGCGCGAGCAGTACTTC CSASKREQYF
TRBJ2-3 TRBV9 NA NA TGTGCCAGCAGCGTAGGGGTCACAGATACGCAGTATTTT CASSVGVTDTQYF
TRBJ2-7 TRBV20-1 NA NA TGCAGTGCTAGCGGAGACGAGCAGTACTTC CSASGDEQYF
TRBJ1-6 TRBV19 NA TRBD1 TGTGCCAGTAGTATTAGCAGGGGGAATTCACCCCTCCACTTT CASSISRGNSPLHF
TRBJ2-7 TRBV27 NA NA TGTGCCAGCAGTTTTTCCGACAGCTCCTACGAGCAGTACTTC CASSFSDSSYEQYF
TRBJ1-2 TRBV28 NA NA TGTGCCAGCATGGTAGGACGCAACTATGGCTACACCTTC CASMVGRNYGYTF
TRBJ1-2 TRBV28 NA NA TGTGCCAGCAGTTTACGGTTTTCGGATGGCTACACCTTC CASSLRFSDGYTF